The clone carrying this TCR beta chain was observed a handful of times. The target antigen is unknown. Only one heparinised blood draw was taken per donor, and its volume averaged around 110 mL. Sorting that relied on CD45RO/CCR7/CD25/CD127/CD95/CD27 yielded CD4+ naive, central memory, regulatory and stem cell-like memory cells. V was shortened by 6 bases and J by 5 bases, with 11 bases between the two germline ends. The CDR3 extends over 13 amino acids. Germline CDR1 reads SNHLY; CDR2 reads FYNNEI. These data originate in a study of beta chain features in type 1 diabetes. Every isolated RNA sample was fully reverse transcribed, so sequencing captured expressed TCRB transcripts. Produced via immunoSEQ multiplex PCR; TCRdb's table is partial and in-frame only. The data show approximately 250,000 clones, 24% seen once. Whole-study results and caveats: For Type 1 diabetes patients, all four CD4+ subsets carried TCRB CDR3s that were moderately but significantly shorter. For type 1 diabetes patients, VDJ junctions showed fewer insertions and more deletions.

The genes are TRBV2 and TRBJ1-5; no clear D gene. The clonotype comes from a woman aged 30 to 39 with type 1 diabetes. The sample was naive CD4+ T cells from blood. CDR3 sequence reads: CASRSTGDQPQHF. The CDR3 DNA reads as TGTGCCAGCAGGTCCACGGGTGATCAGCCCCAGCATTTT.